This TCR beta chain was recovered during a study of blood T cell repertoires in COVID-19. Overall study: There were acute and convalescent COVID-19 samples, and they came from the United States, Italy and Spain. From T cells, B-cell-depleted T cells, or PBMCs came the material, which was cDNA or gDNA.

Authors' data handling: Estimation of nucleated cell counts relied on the amplification of reference gene primers. TCRdb's table, derived via immunoSEQ multiplex PCR, lists solely in-frame clones and lacks some. V, J and clone size derive from that table, while D and trimming were established from the DNA sequence. The sample carries just over 250,000 clones, approximately 89% recorded once. This CDR3 comprises 17 residues. Trimming cost V 2 bases and J 3 bases; bases outside gene matches: 8. Per germline, CDR1 SGHRS and CDR2 YFSETQ. The V gene is TRBV5-1, the J gene TRBJ2-2, with TRBD2 identical over 9 bases. The clonotype comes from a woman aged 50 to 60 with acute or convalescent COVID-19. Material: peripheral blood. This chain's CDR3 is CASSLSPGGRDTGELFF. The CDR3 bases are TGCGCCAGCAGCTTAAGCCCGGGCGGGAGGGACACCGGGGAGCTGTTTTTT. Looking up the rest from reference TRBV5-1 and TRBJ2-2 gives the full variable domain: KAGVTQTPRYLIKTRGQQVTLSCSPISGHRSVSWYQQTPGQGLQFLFEYFSETQRNKGNFPGRFSGRQFSNSRSEMNVSTLELGDSALYLCASSLSPGGRDTGELFFGEGSRLTVL.